This TCR gamma chain was obtained from a study of gamma-delta chains in newborns, infants, children. About the research overall: Polyclonal expansion of innate γδ T cells after birth follows microbial exposure.

The CDR3 contains 16 residues. The V gene's germline CDR1 is GITISATS and CDR2 ISYDGTV (reference sequence). TCRdb re-processed the reads using CATT. Recorded for this sample: fewer than 85 gamma-chain clones. This clone was seen only a few times. The sequencing used blood, collected at week 2. Called V gene: TRGV9; the J gene was not called. The clonotype originates from a child who was a newborn, infant or young child, either healthy, febrile or measles-vaccinated (not recorded which). This table probably holds off-target reads from a library built for another chain. The CDR3 sequence is CACDRLTGGRTAQLFF. CDR3 coding DNA: TGTGCCTGTGACAGGCTTACTGGGGGCCGGACAGCACAACTCTTCTTT.